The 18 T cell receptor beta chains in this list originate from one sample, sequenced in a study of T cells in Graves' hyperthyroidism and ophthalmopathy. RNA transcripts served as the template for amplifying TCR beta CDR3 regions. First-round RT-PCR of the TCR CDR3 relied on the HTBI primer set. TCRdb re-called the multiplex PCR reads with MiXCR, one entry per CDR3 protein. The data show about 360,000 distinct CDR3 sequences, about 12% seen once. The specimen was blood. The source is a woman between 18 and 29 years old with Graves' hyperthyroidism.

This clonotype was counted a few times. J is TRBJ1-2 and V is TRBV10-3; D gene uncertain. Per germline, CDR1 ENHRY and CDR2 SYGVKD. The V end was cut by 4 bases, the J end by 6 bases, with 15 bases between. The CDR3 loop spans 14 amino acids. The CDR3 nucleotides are TGTGCCATCAGTGGGTCTCCTAGCTCCCATGGCTACACCTTC. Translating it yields CAISGSPSSHGYTF.

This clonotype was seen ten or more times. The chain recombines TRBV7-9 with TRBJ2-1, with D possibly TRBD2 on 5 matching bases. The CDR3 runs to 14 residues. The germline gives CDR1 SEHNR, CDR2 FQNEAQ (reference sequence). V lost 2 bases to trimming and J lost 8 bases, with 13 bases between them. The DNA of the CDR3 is TGTGCCAGCAGCTTACCCCATCTAGCCCATGAGCAGTTCTTC. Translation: CASSLPHLAHEQFF. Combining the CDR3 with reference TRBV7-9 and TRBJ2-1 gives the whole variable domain DTGVSQNPRHKITKRGQNVTFRCDPISEHNRLYWYRQTLGQGPEFLTYFQNEAQLEKSRLLSDRFSAERPKGSFSTLEIQRTEQGDSAMYLCASSLPHLAHEQFFGPGTRLTVL.

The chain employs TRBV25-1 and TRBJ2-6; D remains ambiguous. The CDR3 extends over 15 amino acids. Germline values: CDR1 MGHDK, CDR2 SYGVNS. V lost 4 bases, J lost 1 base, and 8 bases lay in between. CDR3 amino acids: CASSGPGSGANVLTF. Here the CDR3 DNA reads TGTGCCAGCAGTGGCCCGGGTTCTGGGGCCAACGTCCTGACTTTC.

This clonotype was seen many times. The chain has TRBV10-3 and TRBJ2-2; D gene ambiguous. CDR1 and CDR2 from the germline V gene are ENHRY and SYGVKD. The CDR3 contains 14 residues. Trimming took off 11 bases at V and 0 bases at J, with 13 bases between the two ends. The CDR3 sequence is CASKQVANTGELFF. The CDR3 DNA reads TGTGCCTCAAAGCAGGTTGCGAACACCGGGGAGCTGTTTTTT.

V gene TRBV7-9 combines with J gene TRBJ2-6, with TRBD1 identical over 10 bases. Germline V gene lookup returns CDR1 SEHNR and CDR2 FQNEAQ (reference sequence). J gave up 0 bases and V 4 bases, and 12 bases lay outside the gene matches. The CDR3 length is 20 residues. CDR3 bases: TGTGCCAGCAGCTCCGAAACCGGGACAGGGGTCTTCTCTGGGGCCAACGTCCTGACTTTC. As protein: CASSSETGTGVFSGANVLTF.

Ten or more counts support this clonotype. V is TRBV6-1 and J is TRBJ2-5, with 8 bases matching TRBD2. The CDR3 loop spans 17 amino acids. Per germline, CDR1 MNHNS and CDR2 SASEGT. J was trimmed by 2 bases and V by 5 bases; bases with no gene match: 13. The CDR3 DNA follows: TGTGCCAGCAGTTACGTCTCCATAGCGGGGTCACAAGAGACCCAGTACTTC. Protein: CASSYVSIAGSQETQYF.

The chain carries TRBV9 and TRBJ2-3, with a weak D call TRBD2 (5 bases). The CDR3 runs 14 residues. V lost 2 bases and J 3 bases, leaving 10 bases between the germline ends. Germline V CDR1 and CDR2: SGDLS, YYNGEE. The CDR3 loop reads CASSVDLGTDTQYF. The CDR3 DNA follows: TGTGCCAGCAGCGTGGACTTAGGTACAGATACGCAGTATTTT.

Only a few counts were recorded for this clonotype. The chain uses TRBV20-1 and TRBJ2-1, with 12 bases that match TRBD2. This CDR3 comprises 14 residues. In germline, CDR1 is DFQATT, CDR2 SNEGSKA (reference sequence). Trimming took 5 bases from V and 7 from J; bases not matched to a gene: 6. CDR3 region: CSAPRLAGVNEQFF. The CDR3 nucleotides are TGCAGTGCTCCACGACTAGCGGGAGTAAATGAGCAGTTCTTC.

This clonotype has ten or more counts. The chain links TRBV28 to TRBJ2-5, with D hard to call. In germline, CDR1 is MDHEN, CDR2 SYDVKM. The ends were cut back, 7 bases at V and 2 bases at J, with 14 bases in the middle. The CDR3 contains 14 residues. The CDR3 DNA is TGTGCCAGCATCCGGAGCACGGAACAAGAGACCCAGTACTTC. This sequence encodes CASIRSTEQETQYF.

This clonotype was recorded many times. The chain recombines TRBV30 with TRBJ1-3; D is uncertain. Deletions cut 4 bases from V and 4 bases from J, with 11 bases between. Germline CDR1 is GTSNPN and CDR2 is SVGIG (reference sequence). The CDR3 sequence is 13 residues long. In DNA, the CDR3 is TGTGCCTGGACCCGTCCCCCGGGAAACACCATATATTTT. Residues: CAWTRPPGNTIYF. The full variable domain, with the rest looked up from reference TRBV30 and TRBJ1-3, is SQTIHQWPATLVQPVGSPLSLECTVEGTSNPNLYWYRQAAGRGLQLLFYSVGIGQISSEVPQNLSASRPQDRQFILSSKKLLLSDSGFYLCAWTRPPGNTIYFGEGSWLTVV.

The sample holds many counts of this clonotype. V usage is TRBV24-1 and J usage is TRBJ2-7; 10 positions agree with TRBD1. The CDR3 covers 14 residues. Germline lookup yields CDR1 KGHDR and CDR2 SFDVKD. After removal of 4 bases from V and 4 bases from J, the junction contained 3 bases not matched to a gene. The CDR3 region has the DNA TGTGCCACCAGTGAGGGACAGGGGTTATACGAGCAGTACTTC. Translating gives CATSEGQGLYEQYF.

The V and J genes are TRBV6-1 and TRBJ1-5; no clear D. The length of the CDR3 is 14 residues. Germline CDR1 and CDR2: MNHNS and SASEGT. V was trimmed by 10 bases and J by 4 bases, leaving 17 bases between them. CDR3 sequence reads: CATSPNDPNQPQHF. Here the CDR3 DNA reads TGTGCCACCAGCCCCAACGACCCAAATCAGCCCCAGCATTTT.

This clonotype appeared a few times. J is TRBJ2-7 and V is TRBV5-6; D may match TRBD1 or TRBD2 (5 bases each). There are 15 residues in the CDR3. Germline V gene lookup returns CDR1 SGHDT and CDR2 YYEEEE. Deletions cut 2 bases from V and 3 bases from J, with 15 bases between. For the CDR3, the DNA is TGTGCCAGCAGCTTCCGGGACGGTCCCTTCTACGAGCAGTACTTC. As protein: CASSFRDGPFYEQYF.

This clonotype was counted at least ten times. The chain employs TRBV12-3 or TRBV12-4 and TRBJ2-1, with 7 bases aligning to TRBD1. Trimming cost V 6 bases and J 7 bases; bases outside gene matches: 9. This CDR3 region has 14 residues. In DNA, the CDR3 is TGTGCCAGCAGCCCAAAAGCGACAGGGAATGAGCAGTTCTTC. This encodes CASSPKATGNEQFF.

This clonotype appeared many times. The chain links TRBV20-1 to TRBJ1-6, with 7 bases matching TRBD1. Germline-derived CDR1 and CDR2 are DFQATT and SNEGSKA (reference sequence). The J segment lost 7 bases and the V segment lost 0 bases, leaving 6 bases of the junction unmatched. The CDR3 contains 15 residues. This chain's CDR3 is CSARDGTVANSPLHF. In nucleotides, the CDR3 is TGCAGTGCTAGAGACGGGACAGTTGCGAATTCACCCCTCCACTTT.

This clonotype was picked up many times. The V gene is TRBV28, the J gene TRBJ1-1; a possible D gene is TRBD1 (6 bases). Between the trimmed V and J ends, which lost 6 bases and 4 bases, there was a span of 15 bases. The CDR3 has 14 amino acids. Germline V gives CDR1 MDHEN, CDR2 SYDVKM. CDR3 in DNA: TGTGCCAGCAGCGAGGGGGGGGCAGGCACTGAAGCTTTCTTT. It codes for CASSEGGAGTEAFF.

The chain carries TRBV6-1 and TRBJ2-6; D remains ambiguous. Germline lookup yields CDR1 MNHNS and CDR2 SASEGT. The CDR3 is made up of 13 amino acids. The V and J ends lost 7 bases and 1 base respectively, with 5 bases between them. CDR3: CASNPSGANVLTF. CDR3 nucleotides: TGTGCCAGCAACCCGTCTGGGGCCAACGTCCTGACTTTC.

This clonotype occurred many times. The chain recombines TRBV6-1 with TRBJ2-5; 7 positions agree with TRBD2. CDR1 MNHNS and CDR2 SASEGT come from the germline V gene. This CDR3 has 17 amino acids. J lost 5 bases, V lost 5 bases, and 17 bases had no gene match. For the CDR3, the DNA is TGTGCCAGCAGTCCCCTCTCCGGCGGGGGAGGTGTGGAGACCCAGTACTTC. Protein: CASSPLSGGGGVETQYF.